This T cell receptor (beta chain) was recorded in a study of cytomegalovirus exposure and HLA in healthy donors. The CDR3 loop spans 14 amino acids. Per germline, CDR1 SQVTM and CDR2 ANQGSEA. Unmatched junction bases numbered 7, after V lost 5 bases and J lost 4 bases. Researchers ran the PCR with 60 Vbeta and 13 Jbeta primers. Data came from immunoSEQ multiplex PCR; TCRdb stores just in-frame clones and leaves some out. The sample has about 160,000 clones, roughly 72% seen once. The sequenced material came from PBMCs. The clonotype comes from a woman in her thirties or forties in good health and CMV-seronegative. This chain uses TRBV29-1 with TRBJ2-3; 9 bases are a match to TRBD2. CDR3 amino acids: CSVRSGSVSDTQYF. CDR3 sequence (DNA): TGCAGCGTTCGTAGCGGGAGTGTTTCAGATACGCAGTATTTT.